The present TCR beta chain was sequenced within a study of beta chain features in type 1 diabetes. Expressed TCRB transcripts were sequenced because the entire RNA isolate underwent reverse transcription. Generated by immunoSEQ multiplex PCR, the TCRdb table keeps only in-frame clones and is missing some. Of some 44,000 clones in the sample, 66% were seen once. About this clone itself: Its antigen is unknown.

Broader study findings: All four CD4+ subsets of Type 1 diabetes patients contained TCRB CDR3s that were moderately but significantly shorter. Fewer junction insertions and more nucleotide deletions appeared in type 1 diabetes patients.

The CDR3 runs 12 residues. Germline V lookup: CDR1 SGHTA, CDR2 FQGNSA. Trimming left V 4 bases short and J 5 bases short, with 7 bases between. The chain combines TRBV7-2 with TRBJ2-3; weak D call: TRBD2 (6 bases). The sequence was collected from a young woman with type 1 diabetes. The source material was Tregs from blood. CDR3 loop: CASSSGVDTQYF. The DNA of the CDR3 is TGTGCCAGCAGCTCGGGGGTAGATACGCAGTATTTT.